This T cell receptor (beta chain) was recorded in a study of ipilimumab plus nivolumab after autologous stem cell transplantation. The wider study: Patients received a median of about five ipilimumab and 8 nivolumab doses. Study findings and constraints: Per the authors, repertoire, Treg and microbiota data justify further study.

The repertoire was sequenced with immunoSEQ multiplex PCR; TCRdb's copy has only in-frame clones and lacks some. Of approximately 15,000 clones listed, almost 80% are singletons. This clone was seen once. The target antigen is unknown. This receptor was obtained from a male donor with diffuse large B-cell lymphoma. The sample in question was PBMCs, obtained in a trial of ipilimumab plus nivolumab as post-transplant consolidation.

This chain's CDR3 is CASSPSGGPGTQYF. The CDR3 DNA sequence: TGTGCCAGCTCACCTTCCGGGGGCCCTGGGACCCAGTACTTC. The V and J genes are TRBV18 and TRBJ2-5, with D tentatively TRBD1 or TRBD2 (6 bases each). This CDR3 is 14 amino acids long. Trimming removed 3 bases at V and 7 bases at J, with 15 bases between. CDR1 KGHSH and CDR2 LQKENI come from the germline V gene.